These 21 T cell receptor beta chains came from one sample sequenced in a study of blood T cell repertoires in COVID-19. Method: immunoSEQ multiplex PCR; TCRdb's copy keeps in-frame clones and lacks some. This sample has 190,000 or so clones, with around 90% found just once. The sample consisted of peripheral blood. The receptors shown here come from a man in his forties with active or convalescent COVID-19.

CDR3 loop: CASSTWGGETQYF. The CDR3 region has the DNA TGTGCCAGCAGCACATGGGGCGGAGAGACCCAGTACTTC. The chain has TRBV7-9 and TRBJ2-5, with TRBD1 as a possible D gene (5 bases). The CDR3 has 13 amino acids. Looked up from germline, CDR1 is SEHNR and CDR2 is FQNEAQ (reference sequence). Trimming left V 5 bases short and J 4 bases short, with 11 bases between.

The V call is TRBV9, the J call TRBJ1-1, with D unresolved. The V and J ends lost 0 bases and 0 bases respectively, with 9 bases between them. The CDR3 totals 15 residues. The V gene's germline CDR1 is SGDLS and CDR2 YYNGEE. The CDR3 is CASSVGPGMNTEAFF. The CDR3 DNA reads TGTGCCAGCAGCGTAGGGCCGGGGATGAACACTGAAGCTTTCTTT.

The V gene is TRBV19, the J gene TRBJ1-1, with D possibly matching TRBD1 (5 bases). This CDR3 contains 13 residues. Germline V CDR1 and CDR2: LNHDA, SQIVND (reference sequence). The V and J ends lost 7 bases and 4 bases respectively, with 13 bases between them. For the CDR3, the DNA is TGTGCCAGTACCCAGGGTCCCGGCACTGAAGCTTTCTTT. It specifies CASTQGPGTEAFF.

This chain links TRBV3-1 (or the pseudogene TRBV3-2) with TRBJ1-1; possibly TRBD1 for D (5 bases). Germline V gene lookup returns CDR1 LGHDT and CDR2 YNNKEL (reference sequence). V dropped 5 bases and J dropped 2 bases, with 15 bases sitting between them. The CDR3 covers 15 residues. CDR3 residues: CASSARQTSNTEAFF. The CDR3 nucleotides read TGTGCCAGCAGCGCCCGACAGACTAGCAACACTGAAGCTTTCTTT.

The chain has TRBV12-3 or TRBV12-4 and TRBJ2-5; TRBD1 matches 8 bases. The CDR3 runs to 13 residues. The junction had 3 bases not matched to a gene; V was cut back by 4 bases and J by 5 bases. The CDR3 nucleotides are TGTGCCAGCAGTTGGGACAGGTTCGAGACCCAGTACTTC. Translated, it gives CASSWDRFETQYF.

The CDR3 region has the DNA TGTGCCAGCAGCTTAAGGGGTAGGGGACAGCCCTCCGGGGCCAACGTCCTGACTTTC. As protein: CASSLRGRGQPSGANVLTF. The chain joins TRBV7-6 to TRBJ2-6, with 7 bases aligning to TRBD1. The CDR3 runs 19 residues. J gave up 4 bases and V 2 bases, and 14 bases lay outside the gene matches. Germline assignment: CDR1 SGHVS and CDR2 FNYEAQ.

Points on this clone: The same CDR3 is also encoded by other DNA sequences in this sample. V and J are TRBV7-9 and TRBJ2-3, with a weak D call TRBD2 (6 bases). The V and J ends lost 6 bases and 0 bases respectively, with 10 bases between them. The V gene's germline CDR1 is SEHNR and CDR2 FQNEAQ (reference sequence). The CDR3 loop spans 14 amino acids. In nucleotides, the CDR3 is TGTGCCAGCAGTCTGGAGGGAAGCACAGATACGCAGTATTTT. As protein: CASSLEGSTDTQYF. Based on the CDR3 plus reference TRBV7-9 and TRBJ2-3, the full variable domain is DTGVSQNPRHKITKRGQNVTFRCDPISEHNRLYWYRQTLGQGPEFLTYFQNEAQLEKSRLLSDRFSAERPKGSFSTLEIQRTEQGDSAMYLCASSLEGSTDTQYFGPGTRLTVL.

This clone has just one count. The chain joins TRBV13 to TRBJ1-6; D uncertain. Trimming removed 2 bases at V and 7 bases at J, with 9 bases between. The CDR3 is made up of 14 amino acids. Germline V lookup: CDR1 PRHDT, CDR2 FYEKMQ (reference sequence). This chain's CDR3 is CASSLRERNSPLHF. The CDR3 DNA sequence: TGTGCCAGCAGCTTACGGGAGAGGAATTCACCCCTCCACTTT.

The rearrangement joins TRBV7-9 to TRBJ1-2; D unclear. The CDR3 totals 15 residues. The V gene lost 2 bases and the J gene lost 1 base, with 11 bases spanning the gap. The germline V gene has CDR1 SEHNR and CDR2 FQNEAQ (reference sequence). In DNA form, the CDR3 reads TGTGCCAGCAGCTTATCAGGATCCAATAACTATGGCTACACCTTC. Its protein is CASSLSGSNNYGYTF.

The V and J genes are TRBV4-2 and TRBJ2-2; 7 bases align to TRBD2. The CDR3 sequence is 17 residues long. V lost 1 base, J lost 0 bases, and 5 bases stayed unmatched. Germline values: CDR1 LGHNA, CDR2 YNFKEQ. The CDR3 DNA is TGTGCCAGCAGCCAAGGGGTTGCGGGGGCGAACACCGGGGAGCTGTTTTTT. As protein: CASSQGVAGANTGELFF.

This clone was picked up a small number of times. The V gene is TRBV9, the J gene TRBJ2-7; TRBD2 aligns across 7 bases. This CDR3 is 13 amino acids long. V lost 4 bases to trimming and J lost 3 bases; unmatched junction nucleotides: 4. The germline gives CDR1 SGDLS, CDR2 YYNGEE. CDR3 sequence: CASSLGGDYEQYF. DNA of the CDR3: TGTGCCAGCAGCCTGGGGGGGGACTACGAGCAGTACTTC. The full variable domain, with the rest looked up from reference TRBV9 and TRBJ2-7, is DSGVTQTPKHLITATGQRVTLRCSPRSGDLSVYWYQQSLDQGLQFLIQYYNGEERAKGNILERFSAQQFPDLHSELNLSSLELGDSALYFCASSLGGDYEQYFGPGTRLTVT.

The chain links TRBV18 to TRBJ2-3, with TRBD2 matching 10 bases. The CDR3 is 14 residues long. V lost 2 bases and J lost 4; bases outside the gene matches: 0. In germline, CDR1 is KGHSH, CDR2 LQKENI. The DNA of the CDR3 is TGTGCCAGCTCACCAGGACTAGCGGCAGATACGCAGTATTTT. Translation gives CASSPGLAADTQYF.

This clone was observed a few times. This chain uses TRBV23-1 with TRBJ2-2; D is unresolved. TRBV23-1 is classed as an ORF, of uncertain function. The CDR3 extends over 16 amino acids. Trimming took off 2 bases at V and 2 bases at J, with 12 bases between the two ends. The CDR3 DNA sequence: TGCGCCAGCAGTCAACCCCAGTTCACCAACACCGGGGAGCTGTTTTTT. This translates into CASSQPQFTNTGELFF.

The chain joins TRBV6-5 to TRBJ1-1, with TRBD1 as a possible D gene (5 bases). The CDR3 runs to 15 residues. V dropped 4 bases and J dropped 5 bases, with 17 bases sitting between them. CDR1 and CDR2 from the germline V gene are MNHEY and SVGAGI. The chain's CDR3 is CASSSTAGVGTEAFF. DNA of the CDR3: TGTGCCAGCAGTTCGACAGCAGGTGTTGGGACTGAAGCTTTCTTT.

This chain joins TRBV29-1 and TRBJ1-1, with 10 nucleotides matching TRBD1. Germline trimming cut 7 bases from V and 1 base from J; bases unmatched to any gene: 15. CDR1 is SQVTM and CDR2 is ANQGSEA in the germline V gene. This CDR3 is 17 amino acids long. The CDR3 region is CSARLRDRGLTNTEAFF. CDR3 sequence (DNA): TGCAGCGCCCGACTCCGGGACAGGGGTCTTACGAACACTGAAGCTTTCTTT. Based on the CDR3 plus reference TRBV29-1 and TRBJ1-1, the full variable domain is SAVISQKPSRDICQRGTSLTIQCQVDSQVTMMFWYRQQPGQSLTLIATANQGSEATYESGFVIDKFPISRPNLTFSTLTVSNMSPEDSSIYLCSARLRDRGLTNTEAFFGQGTRLTVV.

The rearrangement links TRBV7-2 to TRBJ2-1; D is possibly TRBD2 (5 bases). Trimming pared 3 bases from V and 10 bases from J, leaving 13 bases between. The CDR3 is 13 residues long. The germline V gene has CDR1 SGHTA and CDR2 FQGNSA. As DNA, the CDR3 is TGTGCCAGCAGCTTCGGGGTCCTCGGGGAGCAGTTCTTC. Encoded protein: CASSFGVLGEQFF.

This sequence joins TRBV19 and TRBJ2-7; the D gene is possibly TRBD2 (7 bases). V shed 2 bases and J shed 2 bases, with 10 bases lying between them. The CDR3 extends over 14 amino acids. CDR1 is LNHDA and CDR2 is SQIVND in the germline V gene (reference sequence). CDR3 in DNA: TGTGCCAGTAGTATACGGGGGGCCGCCTACGAGCAGTACTTC. This gives the protein CASSIRGAAYEQYF.

The rearrangement links TRBV3-1 (or the pseudogene TRBV3-2) to TRBJ2-1, with a tentative D call TRBD1 (6 bases). CDR3 length: 13 amino acids. The germline CDR1 and CDR2 sequences are LGHDT and YNNKEL (reference sequence). The V end lost 6 bases, the J end lost 4 bases, and 10 bases lay between the germline ends. The CDR3 protein is CASSRDRYNEQFF. The CDR3, as DNA: TGTGCCAGCAGTCGCGACAGGTACAATGAGCAGTTCTTC.

J is TRBJ2-5 and V is TRBV29-1, with D hard to call. V was pared by 6 bases and J by 5 bases, with 7 bases between. There are 10 residues in the CDR3. The germline CDR1 and CDR2 sequences are SQVTM and ANQGSEA. The DNA of the CDR3 is TGCAGCGTGGGCCTTGAGACCCAGTACTTC. It yields the protein CSVGLETQYF.

V usage is TRBV5-5 and J usage is TRBJ1-3; D gene ambiguous. The CDR3 consists of 15 residues. Per the germline V gene, CDR1 is SGHKS and CDR2 is YYEKEE (reference sequence). Deletions cut 0 bases from V and 0 bases from J, with 7 bases between. CDR3 bases: TGTGCCAGCAGCTTGGGACAAAACTCTGGAAACACCATATATTTT. Its protein is CASSLGQNSGNTIYF. The full variable domain, in which reference TRBV5-5 and TRBJ1-3 provide the parts outside the CDR3, is DAGVTQSPTHLIKTRGQQVTLRCSPISGHKSVSWYQQVLGQGPQFIFQYYEKEERGRGNFPDRFSARQFPNYSSELNVNALLLGDSALYLCASSLGQNSGNTIYFGEGSWLTVV.

This clone was found a few times. The gene calls are TRBV7-3 and TRBJ2-7, with TRBD1 identical over 7 bases. V trimming: 1 base; J trimming: 3 bases; junction bases outside the gene matches: 9. Germline V gives CDR1 SGHTA, CDR2 FQGTGA. This CDR3 has 16 amino acids. The CDR3 loop is CASSLIVQGRYYEQYF. The DNA of the CDR3 is TGTGCCAGCAGCTTAATCGTACAGGGGAGATACTACGAGCAGTACTTC.